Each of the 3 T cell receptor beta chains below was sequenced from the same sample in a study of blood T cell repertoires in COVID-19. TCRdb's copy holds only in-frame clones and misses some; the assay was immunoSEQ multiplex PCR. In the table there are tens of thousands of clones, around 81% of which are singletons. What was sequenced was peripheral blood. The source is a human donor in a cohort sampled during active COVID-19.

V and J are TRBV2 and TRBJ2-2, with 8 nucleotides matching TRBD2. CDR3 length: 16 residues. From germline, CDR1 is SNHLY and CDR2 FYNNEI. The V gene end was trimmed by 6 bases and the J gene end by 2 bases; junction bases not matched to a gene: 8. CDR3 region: CASRPGRGRNTGELFF. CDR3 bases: TGTGCCAGCAGGCCCGGGAGGGGTAGAAACACCGGGGAGCTGTTTTTT. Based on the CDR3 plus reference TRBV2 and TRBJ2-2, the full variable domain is EPEVTQTPSHQVTQMGQEVILRCVPISNHLYFYWYRQILGQKVEFLVSFYNNEISEKSEIFDDQFSVERPDGSNFTLKIRSTKLEDSAMYFCASRPGRGRNTGELFFGEGSRLTVL.

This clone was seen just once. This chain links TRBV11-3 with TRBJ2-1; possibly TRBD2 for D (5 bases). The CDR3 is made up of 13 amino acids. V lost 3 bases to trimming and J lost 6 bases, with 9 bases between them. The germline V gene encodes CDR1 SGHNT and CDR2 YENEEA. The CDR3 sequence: CASSLNLANEQFF. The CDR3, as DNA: TGTGCCAGCAGCTTGAACCTAGCCAATGAGCAGTTCTTC. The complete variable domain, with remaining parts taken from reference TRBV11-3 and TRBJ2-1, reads EAGVVQSPRYKIIEKKQPVAFWCNPISGHNTLYWYLQNLGQGPELLIRYENEEAVDDSQLPKDRFSAERLKGVDSTLKIQPAELGDSAVYLCASSLNLANEQFFGPGTRLTVL.

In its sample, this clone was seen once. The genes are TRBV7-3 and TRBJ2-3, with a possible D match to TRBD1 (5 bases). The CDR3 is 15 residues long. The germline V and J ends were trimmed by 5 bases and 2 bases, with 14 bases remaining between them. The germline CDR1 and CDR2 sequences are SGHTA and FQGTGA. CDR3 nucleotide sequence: TGTGCCAGCAGCCTTCGATTGGGGCCCACAGATACGCAGTATTTT. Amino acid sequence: CASSLRLGPTDTQYF.